This entry lists 20 T cell receptor beta chains sequenced from one sample in a study of molecular identifiers for immune sequencing clone quantification. TCRdb re-analysed the PCR reads in MiXCR, keeping a single row per CDR3 protein. This repertoire shows hundreds of thousands of distinct CDR3 sequences, about 25% found once; its top ten account for about 0.84%. Sequencing input: naive CD8+ T cells from blood, with Jurkat cell RNA spiked in. Subset of the sample: FACS-sorted CD8+CD4-CCR7+CD45RA+ naive T cells. These receptors were obtained from a human donor in good health. Some libraries in this study had Jurkat cell RNA spiked in.

A note on this clonotype: This could be a read error, since a much larger clone is one nucleotide away. The gene calls are TRBV5-1 and TRBJ2-3; D is possibly TRBD2 (5 bases). V was pared by 4 bases and J by 2 bases, with 17 bases between. The germline CDR1 and CDR2 sequences are SGHRS and YFSETQ. The length of the CDR3 is 16 residues. CDR3 residues: CASSTWTGDSTDTQYF. The CDR3 DNA is TGCGCCAGCAGCACCTGGACTGGCGACTCCACAGATACGCAGTATTTT.

This chain joins TRBV5-3 and TRBJ2-2, with 10 positions matching TRBD1. Being an ORF, TRBV5-3 has a function that is uncertain. V lost 10 bases and J lost 1; bases outside the gene matches: 7. This CDR3 comprises 15 residues. In DNA, the CDR3 is TGTGCCGGTGGAGGGGACAGGGGGAACACCGGGGAGCTGTTTTTT. This gives the protein CAGGGDRGNTGELFF.

The chain is built from TRBV14 and TRBJ2-7; D is perhaps TRBD1 (6 bases). The CDR3 has 13 amino acids. CDR1 is SGHDN, CDR2 FVKESK, per germline. Trimming took off 3 bases at V and 2 bases at J, with 8 bases between the two ends. CDR3 residues: CASSHGQPYEQYF. As DNA, the CDR3 is TGTGCCAGCAGCCATGGACAGCCCTACGAGCAGTACTTC.

About this clonotype: The germline gene is not matched at one end of the junction; a read error may be the cause. The J gene is TRBJ2-1, the V gene TRBV7-2, with D perhaps TRBD1 or TRBD2 (6 bases each). CDR3 length equals 15 residues. The germline V gene encodes CDR1 SGHTA and CDR2 FQGNSA. CDR3 residues: CASSLAGGPYSEQFF. The CDR3 DNA reads TGTGCCAGCAGCTTAGCGGGGGGCCCCTACAGTGAGCAGTTCTTC.

This clonotype was seen a handful of times. V is TRBV21-1 and J is TRBJ1-5; TRBD1 was called by the table and not checked on the DNA. TRBV21-1 has pseudogene status. The length of the CDR3 is 22 residues. The CDR3 DNA reads as TGTGCCAGCAGCAAAGGAGAAATACAGGGAAGGGGGAGTATGTTAAGCAATCAGCCCCAGCATTTT. Protein sequence: CASSKGEIQGRGSMLSNQPQHF.

This clonotype was seen many times. One end of the junction fails to match germline, which may point to a read error. This chain connects TRBV4-2 to TRBJ2-1; D may be TRBD1 (6 bases). The CDR3 covers 14 residues. The germline CDR1 and CDR2 sequences are LGHNA and YNFKEQ. The CDR3 is CASSPGQSYNEQFF. The DNA of the CDR3 is TGTGCCAGCAGCCCCGGACAGTCCTATAATGAGCAGTTCTTC.

This chain connects TRBV7-9 to TRBJ2-7; 12 positions agree with TRBD2. CDR1 is SEHNR, CDR2 FQNEAQ, per germline (reference sequence). This CDR3 spans 16 amino acids. The ends lost 5 bases at V and 3 bases at J; junction bases unmatched: 8. The CDR3 nucleotides read TGTGCCAGCAGCGTAGGACTAGCGGGGTCTCTCTACGAGCAGTACTTC. Residues: CASSVGLAGSLYEQYF.

A word on this clonotype: A much larger clone sits a single nucleotide away, making a read error possible. This sequence joins TRBV4-2 and TRBJ1-1; tentative D call: TRBD1 (6 bases). Germline V gene sequence: CDR1 LGHNA, CDR2 YNFKEQ. The CDR3 is 14 residues long. CDR3 in DNA: TGTGCCGGCAGCCTCAGTGAGGGGGGGTCTGAAGCTTTCTTT. Translating gives CAGSLSEGGSEAFF.

The rearrangement links TRBV7-2 to TRBJ2-1; D is ambiguous. Between the trimmed V and J ends, which lost 7 bases and 8 bases, there was a span of 12 bases. The CDR3 has 12 residues. Germline assignment: CDR1 SGHTA and CDR2 FQGNSA. In DNA form, the CDR3 reads TGTGCCAGCACCGAACACTGGCATGAGCAGTTCTTC. Encoded protein: CASTEHWHEQFF.

With respect to this clonotype: No conserved phenylalanine or tryptophan is present at the end of the CDR3, so a read error is the likely explanation. The rearrangement uses TRBV12-3 or TRBV12-4 and TRBJ1-1; possibly TRBD1 for D (6 bases). The CDR3 runs to 16 residues. V was clipped by 1 base and J by 5 bases, with 17 bases between them. For the CDR3, the DNA is TGTGCCAGCAGTTTAGGTGATACAGGGCTATGGACTGAAGCTTTCCTT. Translating it yields CASSLGDTGLWTEAFL.

This clonotype was seen a handful of times. The J gene is TRBJ2-3, the V gene TRBV7-9; D perhaps matches TRBD2 (6 bases). V dropped 2 bases and J dropped 3 bases, with 12 bases sitting between them. This CDR3 has 15 residues. Germline loops: CDR1 SEHNR, CDR2 FQNEAQ (reference sequence). The CDR3 reads CASSLRAGRTDTQYF. CDR3 in DNA: TGTGCCAGCAGCTTAAGGGCAGGGAGGACAGATACGCAGTATTTT. Full variable domain (rest looked up from reference TRBV7-9 and TRBJ2-3): DTGVSQNPRHKITKRGQNVTFRCDPISEHNRLYWYRQTLGQGPEFLTYFQNEAQLEKSRLLSDRFSAERPKGSFSTLEIQRTEQGDSAMYLCASSLRAGRTDTQYFGPGTRLTVL.

The chain couples TRBV7-9 to TRBJ2-3, with 10 bases matching TRBD2. Germline V gives CDR1 SEHNR, CDR2 FQNEAQ (reference sequence). J was trimmed by 2 bases and V by 1 base; bases with no gene match: 15. The CDR3 covers 20 residues. CDR3 in DNA: TGTGCCAGCAGCTTAGTTGTGGTAGCGGGAGGTCCACGGAACACAGATACGCAGTATTTT. Translating it yields CASSLVVVAGGPRNTDTQYF.

This clonotype was observed many times. The rearrangement links TRBV11-3 to TRBJ1-1; D uncertain. The ends were cut back, 6 bases at V and 6 bases at J, with 11 bases in the middle. Germline CDR1 is SGHNT and CDR2 is YENEEA. The CDR3 length is 12 residues. The CDR3 coding sequence is TGTGCCAGCAGTTCAAGTGGGGCTGAAGCTTTCTTT. This translates into CASSSSGAEAFF.

CDR3 sequence reads: CSARGAGVGETQYF. CDR3 bases: TGCAGTGCTAGAGGAGCGGGAGTCGGGGAGACCCAGTACTTC. The chain uses TRBV20-1 and TRBJ2-5, with TRBD2 identical over 8 bases. The V gene end was trimmed by 1 base and the J gene end by 5 bases; junction bases not matched to a gene: 6. The CDR3 runs 14 residues. Germline CDR1 reads DFQATT; CDR2 reads SNEGSKA (reference sequence).

This clonotype has just one count. It may be a read error: a sequence one base away is much more abundant. The chain carries TRBV19 and TRBJ2-7, with 10 bases that match TRBD2. V shed 5 bases, J shed 2 bases, and the junction held 3 bases outside the gene matches. CDR3 size: 14 residues. In germline, CDR1 is LNHDA, CDR2 SQIVND (reference sequence). The CDR3 DNA is TGTGCCAGTAGTTCAACTAGCGGGACCTACGAGCAGTACTTC. It is translated as CASSSTSGTYEQYF.

This clonotype has just a few counts. The V gene is TRBV7-9, the J gene TRBJ2-1; possible D gene TRBD2, 5 bases. The CDR3 loop spans 14 amino acids. V was shortened by 1 base and J by 8 bases, with 12 bases between the two germline ends. Germline CDR1 reads SEHNR; CDR2 reads FQNEAQ (reference sequence). CDR3: CASSLVGNADEQFF. CDR3 bases: TGTGCCAGCAGCTTAGTCGGGAATGCCGATGAGCAGTTCTTC.

Details on this clonotype: The junction shows a germline mismatch at one end, possibly a read error. V and J are TRBV3-1 and TRBJ2-7; weak D call: TRBD2 (6 bases). The CDR3 spans 13 residues. CDR1 is LGHDT and CDR2 is YNNKEL in the germline V gene (reference sequence). As DNA, the CDR3 is TGTGCCAGCAGCGGGGACTTTCCCTACGAGCGGTACTTC. Translated: CASSGDFPYERYF.

This clonotype has more than one count but fewer than ten. This chain connects TRBV18 to TRBJ2-1, with D perhaps matching TRBD2 (5 bases). V was pared by 2 bases and J by 5 bases, with 10 bases between. There are 14 residues in the CDR3. CDR1 is KGHSH and CDR2 is LQKENI in the germline V gene. The CDR3 nucleotides are TGTGCCAGCTCACCAACTAGTGCCAACAATGAGCAGTTCTTC. Encoded protein: CASSPTSANNEQFF.

The V call is TRBV30, the J call TRBJ2-7, with 10 nucleotides matching TRBD2. Looked up from germline, CDR1 is GTSNPN and CDR2 is SVGIG (reference sequence). V dropped 4 bases and J dropped 13; count of bases not matched to a gene: 7. This CDR3 comprises 11 residues. The CDR3: CAWTSSGRGYF. The CDR3 bases are TGTGCCTGGACCTCTAGCGGGAGAGGCTACTTC. The full variable domain, with the rest looked up from reference TRBV30 and TRBJ2-7, is SQTIHQWPATLVQPVGSPLSLECTVEGTSNPNLYWYRQAAGRGLQLLFYSVGIGQISSEVPQNLSASRPQDRQFILSSKKLLLSDSGFYLCAWTSSGRGYFGPGTRLTVT.

The chain recombines TRBV7-2 with TRBJ1-5; possible D gene TRBD1, 5 bases. CDR3 size: 17 residues. Trimming pared 1 base from V and 2 bases from J, leaving 15 bases between. Germline V lookup: CDR1 SGHTA, CDR2 FQGNSA. The CDR3 region is CASSLESGPRGNQPQHF. CDR3 bases: TGTGCCAGCAGCTTAGAGTCGGGGCCTAGGGGCAATCAGCCCCAGCATTTT.